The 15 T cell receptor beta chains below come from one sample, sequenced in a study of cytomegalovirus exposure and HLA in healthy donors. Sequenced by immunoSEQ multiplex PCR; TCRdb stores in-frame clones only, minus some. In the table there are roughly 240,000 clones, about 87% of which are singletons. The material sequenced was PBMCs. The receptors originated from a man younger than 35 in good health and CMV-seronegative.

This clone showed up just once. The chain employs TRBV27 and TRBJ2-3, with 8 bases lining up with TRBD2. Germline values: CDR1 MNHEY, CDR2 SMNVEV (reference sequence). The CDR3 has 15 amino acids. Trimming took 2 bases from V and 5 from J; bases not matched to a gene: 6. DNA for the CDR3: TGTGCCAGCAGTTTAATGACGGGAGGGGGAGATACGCAGTATTTT. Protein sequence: CASSLMTGGGDTQYF.

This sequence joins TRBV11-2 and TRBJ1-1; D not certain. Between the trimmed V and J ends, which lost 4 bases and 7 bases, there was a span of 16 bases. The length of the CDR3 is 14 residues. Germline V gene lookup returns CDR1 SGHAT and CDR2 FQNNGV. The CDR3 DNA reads TGTGCCAGCAGCTCGACAAGAGGAGGGCATGAAGCTTTCTTT. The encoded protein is CASSSTRGGHEAFF. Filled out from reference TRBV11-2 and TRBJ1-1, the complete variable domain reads EAGVAQSPRYKIIEKRQSVAFWCNPISGHATLYWYQQILGQGPKLLIQFQNNGVVDDSQLPKDRFSAERLKGVDSTLKIQPAKLEDSAVYLCASSSTRGGHEAFFGQGTRLTVV.

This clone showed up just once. The CDR3 region is CASSLGGREAGELFF. The CDR3 nucleotides are TGTGCCAGCAGCTTGGGAGGCAGGGAAGCCGGGGAGCTGTTTTTT. The chain links TRBV5-4 to TRBJ2-2, with D perhaps matching TRBD1 (5 bases). CDR3 size: 15 residues. The V gene's germline CDR1 is SGHNT and CDR2 YYREEE (reference sequence). Trimming shortened V by 0 bases and J by 6 bases, and 12 bases separated the two germline ends.

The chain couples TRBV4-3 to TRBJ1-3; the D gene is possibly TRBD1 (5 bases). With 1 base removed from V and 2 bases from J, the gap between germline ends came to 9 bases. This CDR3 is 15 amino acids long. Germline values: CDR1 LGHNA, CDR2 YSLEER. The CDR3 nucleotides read TGCGCCAGCAGCCAAGCGATCAGGGCTGGAAACACCATATATTTT. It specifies CASSQAIRAGNTIYF.

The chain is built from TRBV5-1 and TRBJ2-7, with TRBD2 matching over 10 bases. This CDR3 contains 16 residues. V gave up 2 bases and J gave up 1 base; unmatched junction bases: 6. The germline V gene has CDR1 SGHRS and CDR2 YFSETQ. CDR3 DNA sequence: TGCGCCAGCAGCTTTCAAGCGGGGGGGCCGTCCTACGAGCAGTACTTC. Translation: CASSFQAGGPSYEQYF.

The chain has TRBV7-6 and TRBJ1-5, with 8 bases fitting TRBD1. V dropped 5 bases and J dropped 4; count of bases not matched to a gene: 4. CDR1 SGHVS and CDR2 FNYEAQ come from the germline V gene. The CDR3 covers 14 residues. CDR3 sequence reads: CASSQGAGNQPQHF. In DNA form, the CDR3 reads TGTGCCAGCAGCCAGGGGGCTGGGAATCAGCCCCAGCATTTT.

CDR3 sequence reads: CASSLSSSGRSYEQYF. The CDR3 DNA is TGTGCCAGCAGCCTCTCCTCTAGCGGGAGAAGCTACGAGCAGTACTTC. The chain joins TRBV13 to TRBJ2-7, with 10 nucleotides matching TRBD2. Trimming cost V 5 bases and J 3 bases; bases outside gene matches: 10. CDR1 PRHDT and CDR2 FYEKMQ come from the germline V gene (reference sequence). The CDR3 is 16 residues long. Using reference TRBV13 and TRBJ2-7 for the parts outside the CDR3, the full variable domain is AAGVIQSPRHLIKEKRETATLKCYPIPRHDTVYWYQQGPGQDPQFLISFYEKMQSDKGSIPDRFSAQQFSDYHSELNMSSLELGDSALYFCASSLSSSGRSYEQYFGPGTRLTVT.

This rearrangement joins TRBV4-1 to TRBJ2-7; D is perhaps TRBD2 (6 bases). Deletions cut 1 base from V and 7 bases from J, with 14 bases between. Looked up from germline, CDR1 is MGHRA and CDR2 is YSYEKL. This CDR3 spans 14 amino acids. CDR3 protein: CASSQGFSSGEQYF. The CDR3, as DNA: TGCGCCAGCAGCCAAGGATTCAGTAGCGGAGAGCAGTACTTC.

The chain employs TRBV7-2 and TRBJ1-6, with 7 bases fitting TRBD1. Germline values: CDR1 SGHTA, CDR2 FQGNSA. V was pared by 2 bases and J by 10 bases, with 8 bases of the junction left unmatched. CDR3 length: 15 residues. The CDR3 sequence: CASSLQDRVGSPLHF. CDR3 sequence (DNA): TGTGCCAGCAGCTTACAAGACAGGGTAGGGTCACCCCTCCACTTT. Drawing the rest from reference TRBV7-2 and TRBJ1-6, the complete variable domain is GAGVSQSPSNKVTEKGKDVELRCDPISGHTALYWYRQSLGQGLEFLIYFQGNSAPDKSGLPSDRFSAERTGGSVSTLTIQRTQQEDSAVYLCASSLQDRVGSPLHFGNGTRLTVT.

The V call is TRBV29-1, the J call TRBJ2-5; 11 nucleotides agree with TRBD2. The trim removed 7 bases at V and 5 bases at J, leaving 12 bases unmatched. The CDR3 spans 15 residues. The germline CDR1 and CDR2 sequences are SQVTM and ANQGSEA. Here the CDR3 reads CSGMRTSGGQETQYF. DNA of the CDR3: TGCAGCGGCATGCGTACTAGCGGGGGCCAGGAGACCCAGTACTTC.

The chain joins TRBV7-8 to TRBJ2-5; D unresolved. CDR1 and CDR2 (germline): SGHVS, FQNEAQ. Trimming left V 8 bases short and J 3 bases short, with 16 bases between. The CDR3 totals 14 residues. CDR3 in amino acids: CASSLRSEEETQYF. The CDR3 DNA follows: TGTGCCAGCTCCCTCCGGTCAGAGGAAGAGACCCAGTACTTC.

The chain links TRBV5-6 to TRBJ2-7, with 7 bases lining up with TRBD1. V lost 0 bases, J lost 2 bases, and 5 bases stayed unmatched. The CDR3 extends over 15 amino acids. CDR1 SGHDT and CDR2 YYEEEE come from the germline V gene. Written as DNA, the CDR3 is TGTGCCAGCAGCTTGGGGGCAGGGGGAACCTACGAGCAGTACTTC. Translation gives CASSLGAGGTYEQYF.

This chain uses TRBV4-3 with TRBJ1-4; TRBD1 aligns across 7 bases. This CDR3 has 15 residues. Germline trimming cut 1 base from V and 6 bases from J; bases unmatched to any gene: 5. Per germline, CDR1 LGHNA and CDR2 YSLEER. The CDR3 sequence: CASSQAWGQHEKLFF. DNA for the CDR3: TGCGCCAGCAGCCAAGCGTGGGGACAGCATGAAAAACTGTTTTTT.

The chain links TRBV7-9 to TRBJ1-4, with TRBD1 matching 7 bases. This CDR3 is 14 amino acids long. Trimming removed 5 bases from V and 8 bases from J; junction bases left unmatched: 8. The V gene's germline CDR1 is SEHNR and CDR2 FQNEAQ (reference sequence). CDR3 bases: TGTGCCAGCAGCCGGACAGGAGGAGGAGAAAAACTGTTTTTT. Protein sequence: CASSRTGGGEKLFF. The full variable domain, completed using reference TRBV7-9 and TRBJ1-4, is DTGVSQNPRHKITKRGQNVTFRCDPISEHNRLYWYRQTLGQGPEFLTYFQNEAQLEKSRLLSDRFSAERPKGSFSTLEIQRTEQGDSAMYLCASSRTGGGEKLFFGSGTQLSVL.

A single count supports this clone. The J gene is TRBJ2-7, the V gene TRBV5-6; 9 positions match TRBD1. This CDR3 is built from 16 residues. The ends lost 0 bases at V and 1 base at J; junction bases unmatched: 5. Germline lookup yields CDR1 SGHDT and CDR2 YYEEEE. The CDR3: CASSLGAGTGSYEQYF. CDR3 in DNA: TGTGCCAGCAGCTTGGGGGCGGGGACAGGGTCCTACGAGCAGTACTTC.